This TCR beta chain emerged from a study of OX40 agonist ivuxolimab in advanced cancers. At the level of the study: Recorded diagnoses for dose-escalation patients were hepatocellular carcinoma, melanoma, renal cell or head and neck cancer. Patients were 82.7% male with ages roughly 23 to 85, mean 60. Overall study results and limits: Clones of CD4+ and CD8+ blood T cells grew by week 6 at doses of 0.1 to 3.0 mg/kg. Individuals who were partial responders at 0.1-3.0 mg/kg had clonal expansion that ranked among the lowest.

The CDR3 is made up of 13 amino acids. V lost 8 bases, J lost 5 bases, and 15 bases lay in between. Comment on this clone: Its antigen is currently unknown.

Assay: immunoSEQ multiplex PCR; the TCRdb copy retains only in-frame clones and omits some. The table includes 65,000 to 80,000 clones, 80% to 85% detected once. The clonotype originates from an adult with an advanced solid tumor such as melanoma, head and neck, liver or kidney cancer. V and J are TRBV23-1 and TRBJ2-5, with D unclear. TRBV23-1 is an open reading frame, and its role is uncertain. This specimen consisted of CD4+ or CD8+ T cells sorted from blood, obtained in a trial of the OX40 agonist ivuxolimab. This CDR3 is CASFQGLRETQYF. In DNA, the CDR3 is TGCGCCAGCTTTCAAGGGCTTCGGGAGACCCAGTACTTC.